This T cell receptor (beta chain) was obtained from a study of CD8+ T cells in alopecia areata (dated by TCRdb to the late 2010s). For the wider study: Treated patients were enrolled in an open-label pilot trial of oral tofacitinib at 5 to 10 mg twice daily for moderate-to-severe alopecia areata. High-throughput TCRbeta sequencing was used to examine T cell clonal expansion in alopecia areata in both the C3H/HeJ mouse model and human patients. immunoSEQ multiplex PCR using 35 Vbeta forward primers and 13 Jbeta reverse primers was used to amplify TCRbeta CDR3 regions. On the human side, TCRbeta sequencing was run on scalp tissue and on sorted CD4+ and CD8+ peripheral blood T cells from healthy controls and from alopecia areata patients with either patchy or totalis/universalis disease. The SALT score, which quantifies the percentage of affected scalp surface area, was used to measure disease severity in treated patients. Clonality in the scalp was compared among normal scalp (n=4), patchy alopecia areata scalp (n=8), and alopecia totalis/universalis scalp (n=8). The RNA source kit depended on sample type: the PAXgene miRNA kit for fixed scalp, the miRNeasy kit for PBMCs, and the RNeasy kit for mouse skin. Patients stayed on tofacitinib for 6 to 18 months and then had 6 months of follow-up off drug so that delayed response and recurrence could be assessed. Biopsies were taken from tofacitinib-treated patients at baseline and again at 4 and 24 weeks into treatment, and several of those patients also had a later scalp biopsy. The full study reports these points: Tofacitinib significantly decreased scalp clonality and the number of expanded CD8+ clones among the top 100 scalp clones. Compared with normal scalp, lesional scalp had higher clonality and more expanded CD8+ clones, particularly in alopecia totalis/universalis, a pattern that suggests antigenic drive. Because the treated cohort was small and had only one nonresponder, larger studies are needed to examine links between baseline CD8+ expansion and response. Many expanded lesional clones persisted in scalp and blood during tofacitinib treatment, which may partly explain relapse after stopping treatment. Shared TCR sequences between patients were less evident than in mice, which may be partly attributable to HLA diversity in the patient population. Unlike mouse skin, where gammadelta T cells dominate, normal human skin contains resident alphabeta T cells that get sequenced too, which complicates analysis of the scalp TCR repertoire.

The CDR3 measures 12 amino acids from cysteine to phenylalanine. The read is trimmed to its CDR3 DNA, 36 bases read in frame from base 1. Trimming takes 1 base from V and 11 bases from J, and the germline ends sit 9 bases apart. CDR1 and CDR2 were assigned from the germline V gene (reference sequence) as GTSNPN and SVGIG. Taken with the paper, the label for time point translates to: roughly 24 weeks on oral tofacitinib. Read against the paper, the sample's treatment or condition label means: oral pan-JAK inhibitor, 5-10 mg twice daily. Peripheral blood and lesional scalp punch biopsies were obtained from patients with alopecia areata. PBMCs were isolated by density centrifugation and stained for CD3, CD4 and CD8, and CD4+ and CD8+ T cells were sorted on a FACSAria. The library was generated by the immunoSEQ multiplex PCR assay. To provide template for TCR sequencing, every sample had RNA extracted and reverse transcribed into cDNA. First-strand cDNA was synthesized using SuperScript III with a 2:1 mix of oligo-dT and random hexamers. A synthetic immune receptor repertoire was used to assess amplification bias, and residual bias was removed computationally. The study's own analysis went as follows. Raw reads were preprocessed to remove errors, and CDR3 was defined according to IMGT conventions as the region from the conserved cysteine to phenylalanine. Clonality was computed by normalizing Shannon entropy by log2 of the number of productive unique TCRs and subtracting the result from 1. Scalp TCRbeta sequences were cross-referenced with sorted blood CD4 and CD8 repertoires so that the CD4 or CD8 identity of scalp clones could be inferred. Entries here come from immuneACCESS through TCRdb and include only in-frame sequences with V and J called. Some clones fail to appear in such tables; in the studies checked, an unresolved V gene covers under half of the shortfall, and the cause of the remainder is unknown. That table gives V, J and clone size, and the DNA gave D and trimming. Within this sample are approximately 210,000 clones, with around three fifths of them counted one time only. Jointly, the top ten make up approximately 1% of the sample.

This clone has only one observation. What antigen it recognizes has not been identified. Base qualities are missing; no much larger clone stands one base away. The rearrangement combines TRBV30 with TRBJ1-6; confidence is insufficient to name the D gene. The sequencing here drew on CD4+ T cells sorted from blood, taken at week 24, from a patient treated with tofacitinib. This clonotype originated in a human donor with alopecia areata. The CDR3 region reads CAWSAGEAPLHF. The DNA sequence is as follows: TGTGCCTGGAGTGCCGGTGAGGCACCCCTCCACTTT.